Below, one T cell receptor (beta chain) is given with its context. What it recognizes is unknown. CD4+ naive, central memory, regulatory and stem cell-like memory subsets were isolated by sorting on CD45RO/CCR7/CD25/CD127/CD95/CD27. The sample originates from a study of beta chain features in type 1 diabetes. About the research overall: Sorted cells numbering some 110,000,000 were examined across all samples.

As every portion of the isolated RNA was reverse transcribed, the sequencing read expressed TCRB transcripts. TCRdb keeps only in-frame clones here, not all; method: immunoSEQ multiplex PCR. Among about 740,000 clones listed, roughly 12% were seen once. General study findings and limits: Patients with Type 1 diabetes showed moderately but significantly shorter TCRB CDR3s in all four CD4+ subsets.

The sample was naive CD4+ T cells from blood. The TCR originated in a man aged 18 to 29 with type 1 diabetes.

CDR3: CASSLGQLYEQYF. CDR3 sequence (DNA): TGTGCCAGCAGCTTGGGACAGCTCTACGAGCAGTACTTC. The chain uses TRBV7-6 and TRBJ2-7, with 7 bases identical to TRBD1. Germline CDR1 SGHVS, CDR2 FNYEAQ. V lost 3 bases and J lost 3; bases outside the gene matches: 2. The CDR3 extends over 13 amino acids.